This entry concerns a single T cell receptor (beta chain). The target antigen is unknown. Quantitative 5'-RACE with molecular barcodes produced the TCR beta libraries. TCRdb analysed the 5' RACE reads with MiXCR anew, one entry per CDR3 protein. The table lists about 420,000 distinct CDR3 sequences, about 22% of them singletons. This sample stems from a study of CD8 T cells in ankylosing spondylitis. Study outcomes and limitations: Peripheral blood held disease-linked clones only at relatively low frequency, and these were CD8+. Apparently characteristic of ankylosing spondylitis blood was a TCR beta motif (under ten highly homologous variants). The study looked at matched synovial fluid samples from ankylosing spondylitis patients. Disease-linked clones were reported to be significantly enriched there.

Germline loops: CDR1 DFQATT, CDR2 SNEGSKA (reference sequence). V lost 5 bases and J lost 4, with 11 bases in between. The CDR3 is 13 amino acids. The specimen was blood, either unsorted or a sorted T cell fraction (not recorded which). The clonotype comes from a male donor with ankylosing spondylitis. The chain uses TRBV20-1 and TRBJ1-4; D may be TRBD1 (6 bases). CDR3 in amino acids: CSAHRQVNEKLFF. Here the CDR3 DNA reads TGCAGTGCTCATAGACAGGTTAATGAAAAACTGTTTTTT.